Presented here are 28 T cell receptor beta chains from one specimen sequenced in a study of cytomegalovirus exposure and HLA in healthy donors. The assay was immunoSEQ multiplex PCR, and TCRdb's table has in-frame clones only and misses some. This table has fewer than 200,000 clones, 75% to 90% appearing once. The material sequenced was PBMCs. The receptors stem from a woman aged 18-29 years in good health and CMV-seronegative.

Here the CDR3 reads CASSRGQGPYEQYF. In nucleotides, the CDR3 is TGTGCCAGCAGCCGCGGACAGGGCCCCTACGAGCAGTACTTC. V and J are TRBV7-3 and TRBJ2-7, with 8 nucleotides matching TRBD1. The CDR3 loop spans 14 amino acids. V shed 5 bases, J shed 2 bases, and the junction held 5 bases outside the gene matches. CDR1 is SGHTA, CDR2 FQGTGA, per germline. Looking up the rest from reference TRBV7-3 and TRBJ2-7 gives the full variable domain: GAGVSQTPSNKVTEKGKYVELRCDPISGHTALYWYRQSLGQGPEFLIYFQGTGAADDSGLPNDRFFAVRPEGSVSTLKIQRTERGDSAVYLCASSRGQGPYEQYFGPGTRLTVT.

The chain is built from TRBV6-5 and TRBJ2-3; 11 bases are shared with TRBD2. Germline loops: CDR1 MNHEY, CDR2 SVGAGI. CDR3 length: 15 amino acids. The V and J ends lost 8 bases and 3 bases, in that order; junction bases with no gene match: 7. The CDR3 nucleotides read TGTGCCAGCGCCCCGAGACTAGCGGGGACAGATACGCAGTATTTT. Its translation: CASAPRLAGTDTQYF.

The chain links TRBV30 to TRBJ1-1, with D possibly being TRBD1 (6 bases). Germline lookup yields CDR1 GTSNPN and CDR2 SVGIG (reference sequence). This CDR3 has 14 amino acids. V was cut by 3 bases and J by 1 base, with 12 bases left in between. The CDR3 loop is CAWRPGHTNTEAFF. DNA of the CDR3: TGTGCCTGGAGGCCGGGACATACGAACACTGAAGCTTTCTTT.

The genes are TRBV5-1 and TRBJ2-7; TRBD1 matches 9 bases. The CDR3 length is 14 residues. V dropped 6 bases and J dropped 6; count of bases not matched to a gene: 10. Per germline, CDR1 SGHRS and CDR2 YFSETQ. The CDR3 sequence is CASTTGTGSTEQYF. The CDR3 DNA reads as TGCGCCAGCACCACCGGGACAGGGTCTACCGAGCAGTACTTC.

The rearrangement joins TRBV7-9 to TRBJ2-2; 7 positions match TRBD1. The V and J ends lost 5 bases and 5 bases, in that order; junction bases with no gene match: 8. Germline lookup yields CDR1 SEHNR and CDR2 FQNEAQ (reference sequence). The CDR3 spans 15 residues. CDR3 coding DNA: TGTGCCAGCAGCCCAAGGGGGCCGTGGACCGGGGAGCTGTTTTTT. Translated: CASSPRGPWTGELFF.

The CDR3 DNA reads TGTGCCAGCAGCCGACGGACTAGCGGGTTTTCAAACACCGGGGAGCTGTTTTTT. Translating it yields CASSRRTSGFSNTGELFF. The chain is built from TRBV7-2 and TRBJ2-2; the match to TRBD2 covers 11 bases. With 5 bases clipped from V and 2 bases from J, the junction kept 10 bases outside the gene matches. The CDR3 has 18 residues. CDR1 and CDR2 (germline): SGHTA, FQGNSA. The full variable domain, rest sourced from reference TRBV7-2 and TRBJ2-2, is GAGVSQSPSNKVTEKGKDVELRCDPISGHTALYWYRQSLGQGLEFLIYFQGNSAPDKSGLPSDRFSAERTGGSVSTLTIQRTQQEDSAVYLCASSRRTSGFSNTGELFFGEGSRLTVL.

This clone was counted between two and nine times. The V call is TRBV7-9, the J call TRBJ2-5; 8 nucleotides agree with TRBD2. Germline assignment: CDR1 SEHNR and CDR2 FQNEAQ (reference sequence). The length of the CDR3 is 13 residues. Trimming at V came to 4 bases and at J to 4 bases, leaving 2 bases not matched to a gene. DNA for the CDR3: TGTGCCAGCAGCTCCAGCGGGAGAGAGACCCAGTACTTC. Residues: CASSSSGRETQYF. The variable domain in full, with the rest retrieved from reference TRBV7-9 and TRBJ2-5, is DTGVSQNPRHKITKRGQNVTFRCDPISEHNRLYWYRQTLGQGPEFLTYFQNEAQLEKSRLLSDRFSAERPKGSFSTLEIQRTEQGDSAMYLCASSSSGRETQYFGPGTRLLVL.

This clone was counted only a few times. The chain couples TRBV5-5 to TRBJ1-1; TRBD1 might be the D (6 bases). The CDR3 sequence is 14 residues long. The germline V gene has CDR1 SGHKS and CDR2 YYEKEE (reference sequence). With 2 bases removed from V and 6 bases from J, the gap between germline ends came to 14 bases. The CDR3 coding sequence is TGTGCCAGCAGCTTTTATCCGGGACATTCTGAAGCTTTCTTT. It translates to CASSFYPGHSEAFF.

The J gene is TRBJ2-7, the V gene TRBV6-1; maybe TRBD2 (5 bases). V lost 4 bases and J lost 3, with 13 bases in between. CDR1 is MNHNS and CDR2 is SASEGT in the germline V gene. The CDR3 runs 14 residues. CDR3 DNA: TGTGCCAGCAGTGCGTTAACCCGGGGCTACGAGCAGTACTTC. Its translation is CASSALTRGYEQYF.

The chain's CDR3 is CASSPTSTKNIQYF. The CDR3, as DNA: TGTGCCAGCTCACCAACGAGCACCAAAAACATTCAGTACTTC. This chain joins TRBV18 and TRBJ2-4; no firm D call. Germline-derived CDR1 and CDR2 are KGHSH and LQKENI. The CDR3 is 14 residues long. V dropped 2 bases and J dropped 2 bases, with 7 bases sitting between them.

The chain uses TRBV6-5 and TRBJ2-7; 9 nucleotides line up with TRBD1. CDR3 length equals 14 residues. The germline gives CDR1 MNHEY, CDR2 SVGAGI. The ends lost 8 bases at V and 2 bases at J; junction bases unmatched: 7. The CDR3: CASGSQGAPYEQYF. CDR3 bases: TGTGCCAGCGGGTCACAGGGGGCGCCCTACGAGCAGTACTTC.

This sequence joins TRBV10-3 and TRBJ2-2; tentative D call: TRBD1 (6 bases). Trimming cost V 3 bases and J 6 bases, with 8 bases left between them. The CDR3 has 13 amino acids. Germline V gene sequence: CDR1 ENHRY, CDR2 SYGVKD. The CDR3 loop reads CAISEQGSGELFF. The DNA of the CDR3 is TGTGCCATCAGTGAACAGGGCTCCGGGGAGCTGTTTTTT.

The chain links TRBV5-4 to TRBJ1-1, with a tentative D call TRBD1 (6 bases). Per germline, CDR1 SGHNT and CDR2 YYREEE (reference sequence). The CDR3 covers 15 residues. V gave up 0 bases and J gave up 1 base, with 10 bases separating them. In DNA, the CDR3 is TGTGCCAGCAGCTTGGAGGACAGCCCGAACACTGAAGCTTTCTTT. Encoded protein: CASSLEDSPNTEAFF. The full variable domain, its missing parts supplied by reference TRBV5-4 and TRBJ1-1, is ETGVTQSPTHLIKTRGQQVTLRCSSQSGHNTVSWYQQALGQGPQFIFQYYREEENGRGNFPPRFSGLQFPNYSSELNVNALELDDSALYLCASSLEDSPNTEAFFGQGTRLTVV.

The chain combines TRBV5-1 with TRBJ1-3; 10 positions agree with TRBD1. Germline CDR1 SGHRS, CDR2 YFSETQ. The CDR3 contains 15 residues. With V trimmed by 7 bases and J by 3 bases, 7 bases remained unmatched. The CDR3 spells CASRSGTGDGNTIYF. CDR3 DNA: TGCGCCAGCCGTTCCGGGACAGGGGATGGAAACACCATATATTTT. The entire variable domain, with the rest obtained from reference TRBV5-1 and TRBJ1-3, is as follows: KAGVTQTPRYLIKTRGQQVTLSCSPISGHRSVSWYQQTPGQGLQFLFEYFSETQRNKGNFPGRFSGRQFSNSRSEMNVSTLELGDSALYLCASRSGTGDGNTIYFGEGSWLTVV.

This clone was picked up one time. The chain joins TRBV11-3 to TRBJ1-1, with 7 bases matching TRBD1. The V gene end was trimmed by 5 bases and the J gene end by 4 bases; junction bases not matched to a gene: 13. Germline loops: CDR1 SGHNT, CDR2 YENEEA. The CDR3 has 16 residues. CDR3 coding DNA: TGTGCCAGCAGCGATGGACCACAGGGGATCCTCACTGAAGCTTTCTTT. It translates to CASSDGPQGILTEAFF.

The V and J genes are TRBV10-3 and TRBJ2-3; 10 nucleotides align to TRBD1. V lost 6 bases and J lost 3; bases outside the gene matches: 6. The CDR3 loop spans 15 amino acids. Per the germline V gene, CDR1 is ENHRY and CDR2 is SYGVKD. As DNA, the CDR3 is TGTGCCATCAGCAGGACAGGGGGGTGGACAGATACGCAGTATTTT. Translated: CAISRTGGWTDTQYF.

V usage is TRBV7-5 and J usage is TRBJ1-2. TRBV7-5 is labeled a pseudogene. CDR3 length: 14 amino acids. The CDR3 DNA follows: TGTGTCAGAAGCTTTCAGACTCTCGGAAATGGCTACACCTTC. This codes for CVRSFQTLGNGYTF.

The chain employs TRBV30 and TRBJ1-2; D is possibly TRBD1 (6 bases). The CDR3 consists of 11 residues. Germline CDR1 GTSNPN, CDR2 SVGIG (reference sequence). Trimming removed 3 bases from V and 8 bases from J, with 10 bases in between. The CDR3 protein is CAWSITGGYTF. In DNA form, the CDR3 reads TGTGCCTGGAGCATAACAGGGGGCTACACCTTC.

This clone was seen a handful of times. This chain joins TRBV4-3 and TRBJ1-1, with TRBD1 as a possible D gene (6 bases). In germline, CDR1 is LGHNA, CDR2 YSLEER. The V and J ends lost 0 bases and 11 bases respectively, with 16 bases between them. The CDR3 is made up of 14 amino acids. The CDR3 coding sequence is TGCGCCAGCAGCCAAGAGGGTTGGGGCAGGGGTGCTTTCTTT. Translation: CASSQEGWGRGAFF.

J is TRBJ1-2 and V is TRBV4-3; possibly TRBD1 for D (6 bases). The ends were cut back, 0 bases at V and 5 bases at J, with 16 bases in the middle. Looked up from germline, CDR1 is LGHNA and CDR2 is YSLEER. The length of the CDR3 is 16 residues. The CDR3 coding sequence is TGCGCCAGCAGCCAAGATATGGGGGGGCCGCATTATGGCTACACCTTC. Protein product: CASSQDMGGPHYGYTF.

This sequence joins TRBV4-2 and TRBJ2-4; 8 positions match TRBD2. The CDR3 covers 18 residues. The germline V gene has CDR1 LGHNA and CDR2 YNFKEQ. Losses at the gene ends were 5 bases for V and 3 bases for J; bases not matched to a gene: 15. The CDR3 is CASSDGGMALADKNIQYF. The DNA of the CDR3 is TGTGCCAGCAGCGATGGAGGTATGGCACTAGCGGACAAAAACATTCAGTACTTC.

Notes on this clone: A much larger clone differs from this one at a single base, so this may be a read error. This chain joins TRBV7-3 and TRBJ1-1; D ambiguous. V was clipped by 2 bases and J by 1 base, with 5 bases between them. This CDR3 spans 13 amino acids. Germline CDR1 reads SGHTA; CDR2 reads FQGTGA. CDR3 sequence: CASSLQENTEAFF. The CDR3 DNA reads TGTGCCAGCAGCTTACAGGAGAACACTGAAGCTTTCTTT.

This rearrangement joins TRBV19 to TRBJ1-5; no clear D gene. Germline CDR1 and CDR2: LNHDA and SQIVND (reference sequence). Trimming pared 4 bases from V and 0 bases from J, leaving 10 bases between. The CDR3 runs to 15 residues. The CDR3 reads CASSRGGISNQPQHF. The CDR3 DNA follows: TGTGCCAGTAGTAGAGGAGGAATTAGCAATCAGCCCCAGCATTTT. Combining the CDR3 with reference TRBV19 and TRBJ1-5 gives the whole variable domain DGGITQSPKYLFRKEGQNVTLSCEQNLNHDAMYWYRQDPGQGLRLIYYSQIVNDFQKGDIAEGYSVSREKKESFPLTVTSAQKNPTAFYLCASSRGGISNQPQHFGDGTRLSIL.

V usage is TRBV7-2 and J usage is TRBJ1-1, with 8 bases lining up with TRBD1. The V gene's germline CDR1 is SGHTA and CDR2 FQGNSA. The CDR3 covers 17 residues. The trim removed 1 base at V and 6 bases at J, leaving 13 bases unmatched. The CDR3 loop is CASSLVKVGRGRPEAFF. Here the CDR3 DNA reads TGTGCCAGCAGCTTAGTGAAGGTAGGCAGGGGGCGGCCTGAAGCTTTCTTT.

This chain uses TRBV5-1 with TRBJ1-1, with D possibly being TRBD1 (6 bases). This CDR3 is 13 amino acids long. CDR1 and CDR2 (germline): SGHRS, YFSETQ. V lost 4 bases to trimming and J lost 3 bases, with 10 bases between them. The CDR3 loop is CASSLRQDTEAFF. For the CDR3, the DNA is TGCGCCAGCAGCCTCCGACAGGACACTGAAGCTTTCTTT.

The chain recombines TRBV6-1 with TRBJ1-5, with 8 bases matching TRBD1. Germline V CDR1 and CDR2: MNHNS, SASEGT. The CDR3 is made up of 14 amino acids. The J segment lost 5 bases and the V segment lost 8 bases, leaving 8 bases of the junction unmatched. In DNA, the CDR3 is TGTGCCAGCCGTCCGGGGGACAGGCATCAGCCCCAGCATTTT. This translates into CASRPGDRHQPQHF.

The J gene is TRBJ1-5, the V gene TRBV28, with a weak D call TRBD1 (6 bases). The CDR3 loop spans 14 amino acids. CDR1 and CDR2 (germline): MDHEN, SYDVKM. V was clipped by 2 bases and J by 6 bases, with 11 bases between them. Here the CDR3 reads CASSLTTGSQPQHF. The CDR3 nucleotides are TGTGCCAGCAGTTTAACTACAGGGAGTCAGCCCCAGCATTTT.

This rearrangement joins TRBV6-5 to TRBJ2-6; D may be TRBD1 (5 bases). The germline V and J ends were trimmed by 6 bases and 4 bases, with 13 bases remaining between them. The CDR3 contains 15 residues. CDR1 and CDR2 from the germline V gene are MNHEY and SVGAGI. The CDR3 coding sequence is TGTGCCAGCAGCCTTAAAGGGGCGGGGGCCAACGTCCTGACTTTC. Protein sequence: CASSLKGAGANVLTF.